What follows describes a single TCR beta chain. The antigen remains unidentified. The data originate from a study of T cell responses to AZD1222 COVID-19 vaccine. In germline, CDR1 is SGHRS, CDR2 YFSETQ. The CDR3 runs to 15 residues. The V and J ends lost 0 bases and 7 bases respectively, with 14 bases between them. Findings and caveats of the study: Donors skewed white British and female; clonal diversity was possibly underestimated. Reports indicate that nearly half of spike-specific TCRs are directed at unmutated variant regions. All repertoire sampling was performed exclusively after the peak T cell response.

Clones were read by immunoSEQ multiplex PCR, and TCRdb kept only the in-frame ones, dropping some. The profile shows about 150,000 clones, over 80% of them singletons. The chain combines TRBV5-1 with TRBJ1-3, with D unclear. The specimen was peripheral blood, collected 28 days after the second AZD1222 dose. The receptor was derived from an adult who received the AZD1222 COVID-19 vaccine. CDR3 amino acids: CASSLEDGPANTIYF. The DNA of the CDR3 is TGCGCCAGCAGCTTGGAGGACGGTCCCGCCAACACCATATATTTT.